This is a list of T cell receptor beta chains from one sample in a study of shared T cell receptors in the human thymus. TCRdb's copy holds only in-frame clones and misses some; the assay was immunoSEQ multiplex PCR. The profile shows hundreds of thousands of clones, 80% to 90% of them singletons. The same data also contributed to another study, on human thymus T cells.

Material: thymocytes. These receptor sequences come from a boy under two years old with a congenital heart defect. The CDR3 runs from the conserved cysteine through the conserved F or W. A D gene is named only where the DNA matches it firmly. Part of the rows lack a size; the others show once, few, many or a class for expanded clones.

>TRBV10-3|TRBD1|.|TRBJ1-2
CAISRHDREPYGYTF
TGTGCCATCAGCCGACATGACAGGGAACCTTATGGCTACACCTTC
>TRBV9|TRBD1|once|TRBJ1-6
CASSGTGAISPLHF
TGTGCCAGCAGCGGAACAGGGGCCATTTCACCCCTCCACTTT
>TRBV4-3|TRBD1|.|TRBJ2-2
CASSHPGQGSGELFF
TGCGCCAGCAGCCATCCGGGACAGGGTTCCGGGGAGCTGTTTTTT
>TRBV18|TRBD1|.|TRBJ1-2
CASSLAGGESGYTF
TGTGCCAGCTCACTAGCAGGGGGCGAGAGCGGCTACACCTTC
>TRBV27|TRBD1|.|TRBJ1-1
CASSRTGGDTEAFF
TGTGCCAGCAGTCGGACAGGGGGCGACACTGAAGCTTTCTTT
>TRBV28|.|few|TRBJ1-4
CASSSFTGSPEKLFF
TGTGCCAGCAGTTCATTCACAGGGTCTCCTGAAAAACTGTTTTTT
>TRBV5-8|.|few|TRBJ1-2
CASSMLPTGDYGYTF
TGTGCCAGCAGCATGCTGCCGACGGGGGACTATGGCTACACCTTC
>TRBV19|TRBD2|.|TRBJ2-1
CASRWGRESYNEQFF
TGTGCCAGTAGATGGGGGAGGGAATCCTACAATGAGCAGTTCTTC
>TRBV30|TRBD2|.|TRBJ2-7
CAWREASGTYEQYF
TGTGCCTGGAGGGAGGCTAGCGGGACCTACGAGCAGTACTTC
>TRBV10-3|TRBD2|.|TRBJ2-3
CAISKTSGRTDTQYF
TGTGCCATCAGTAAGACTAGCGGGAGAACAGATACGCAGTATTTT
>TRBV6-1|TRBD1|.|TRBJ2-7
CASSGAPGQRPRSSYEQYF
TGTGCCAGCAGTGGAGCCCCGGGACAGAGGCCGAGGAGCTCCTACGAGCAGTACTTC
>TRBV19|TRBD2|.|TRBJ2-1
CASSIEPGLATYNEQFF
TGTGCCAGTAGTATAGAACCGGGACTAGCGACCTACAATGAGCAGTTCTTC
>TRBV11-2|TRBD1|.|TRBJ2-2
CASSLPTGRSAGELFF
TGTGCCAGCAGCTTACCGACAGGGCGCTCGGCCGGGGAGCTGTTTTTT
>TRBV7-2|TRBD1|.|TRBJ1-2
CASSLAVDRERDGYTF
TGTGCCAGCAGCTTAGCGGTTGACAGGGAAAGAGATGGCTACACCTTC
>TRBV28|TRBD1|.|TRBJ2-7
CASNPGDRAYEQYF
TGTGCCAGCAATCCCGGGGACAGGGCCTACGAGCAGTACTTC
>TRBV5-1|.|.|TRBJ2-2
CASSLEGLDTGELFF
TGCGCCAGCAGCTTGGAGGGGCTGGACACCGGGGAGCTGTTTTTT
>TRBV4-3|TRBD1|.|TRBJ2-4
CASSQVDRGNLTKNIQYF
TGCGCCAGCAGCCAAGTTGACAGGGGAAACCTAACCAAAAACATTCAGTACTTC
>TRBV28|.|.|TRBJ2-7
CASRPTPSRKYEQYF
TGTGCCAGCAGGCCGACCCCGTCGAGGAAGTACGAGCAGTACTTC
>TRBV11-2|.|.|TRBJ2-7
CASSPPTTTPTYEQYF
TGTGCCAGCAGCCCTCCCACAACGACACCAACCTACGAGCAGTACTTC
>TRBV5-6|.|.|TRBJ1-5
CASSFRGGANQPQHF
TGTGCCAGCAGCTTTCGAGGGGGGGCCAATCAGCCCCAGCATTTT
>TRBV11-2|TRBD2|once|TRBJ2-2
CASMGLAGDTGELFF
TGTGCCAGCATGGGACTAGCGGGGGACACCGGGGAGCTGTTTTTT
>TRBV5-1|TRBD1|.|TRBJ1-1
CASRRDRVQDTEAFF
TGCGCCAGCAGACGAGACAGGGTTCAGGACACTGAAGCTTTCTTT
>TRBV7-2|TRBD2|.|TRBJ2-2
CASSPRLAGVAGELFF
TGTGCCAGCAGCCCCCGACTAGCGGGGGTCGCCGGGGAGCTGTTTTTT
>TRBV6-5|TRBD1|.|TRBJ1-1
CASSYELPRGDAEAFF
TGTGCCAGCAGTTACGAGCTTCCCAGGGGGGATGCTGAAGCTTTCTTT
>TRBV6-7|.|once|TRBJ2-7
CATINGTGVTEQYF
TGTGCCACCATAAACGGTACGGGAGTAACCGAGCAGTACTTC
>TRBV6-5|.|.|TRBJ1-3
CASTGPGNTIYF
TGTGCCAGCACAGGGCCTGGAAACACCATATATTTT
>TRBV6-1|TRBD1|.|TRBJ2-3
CASSGQGERTQYF
TGTGCCAGCAGTGGGCAGGGGGAACGTACGCAGTATTTT
>TRBV28|TRBD2|.|TRBJ2-3
CASRNPGLAEERAWDTQYF
TGTGCCAGCAGGAACCCGGGACTAGCGGAAGAGCGGGCTTGGGATACGCAGTATTTT
>TRBV6-6|TRBD1|.|TRBJ2-7
CASSYGQDSYEQYF
TGTGCCAGCAGTTACGGACAGGACTCCTACGAGCAGTACTTC
>TRBV14|.|.|TRBJ2-2
CASSQAGTTGELFF
TGTGCCAGCAGCCAGGCCGGGACAACCGGGGAGCTGTTTTTT
>TRBV4-3|TRBD2|few|TRBJ2-3
CASSQAFVAGGRDTQYF
TGCGCCAGCAGCCAAGCCTTTGTAGCGGGGGGGAGAGATACGCAGTATTTT
>TRBV9|TRBD2|.|TRBJ2-7
CASSPTAVTSGSYEQYF
TGTGCCAGCAGCCCAACGGCGGTAACTAGCGGCTCCTACGAGCAGTACTTC
>TRBV18|TRBD1|.|TRBJ2-3
CASSPGIQGVDTQYF
TGTGCCAGCTCACCGGGAATCCAGGGGGTAGATACGCAGTATTTT
>TRBV4-3|.|.|TRBJ2-2
CASSPGGLASNTGELFF
TGCGCCAGCAGCCCAGGGGGGCTAGCGTCGAACACCGGGGAGCTGTTTTTT
>TRBV28|.|.|TRBJ2-1
CASSPAENEQFF
TGTGCCAGCAGTCCCGCGGAAAATGAGCAGTTCTTC
>TRBV30|TRBD2|.|TRBJ2-7
CACHSGSAPMSALYEQYF
TGTGCCTGCCACAGCGGGAGCGCCCCGATGTCGGCGTTATACGAGCAGTACTTC
>TRBV14|TRBD2|once|TRBJ2-7
CASSPRAGLASYEQYF
TGTGCCAGCAGCCCGAGGGCTGGACTAGCATCCTACGAGCAGTACTTC
>TRBV18|TRBD2|.|TRBJ2-1
CASSPWGGRDNEQFF
TGTGCCAGCTCACCATGGGGCGGGAGGGACAATGAGCAGTTCTTC
>TRBV7-9|TRBD2|.|TRBJ2-1
CASSLGGGRGYNEQFF
TGTGCCAGCAGCTTAGGAGGCGGGAGAGGCTACAATGAGCAGTTCTTC
>TRBV28|TRBD1|once|TRBJ1-2
CASSLPRGPFYGYTF
TGTGCCAGCAGTTTACCCAGGGGGCCGTTCTATGGCTACACCTTC
>TRBV11-2|.|.|TRBJ1-2
CASSSRNPGHRFSTF
TGTGCCAGCAGCTCCCGAAACCCGGGACACCGGTTTTCCACCTTC